The present TCR beta chain was sequenced within a study of shared clonotypes between healthy human individuals. Without sorting, samples used approximately 99 million PBMCs for genomic DNA. Every subset's genomic DNA went evenly onto several immunoSEQ plates. Around 300 ng DNA, some 30,000 T cell genomes, went into unsorted PBMC replicate PCRs. Measured with immunoSEQ multiplex PCR; TCRdb has only the in-frame clones, and not every one. This table has about 490,000 clones, 60% to 85% appearing once. Germline CDR1 and CDR2: MNHEY and SVGAGI. The CDR3 length is 15 residues. V was clipped by 6 bases and J by 6 bases; unmatched bases: 7.

The chain links TRBV6-5 to TRBJ2-1; TRBD2 agrees at 11 bases. This TCR derives from a woman between 35 and 50 years old in good health. Some clones in this sample may be carry-over from other donors' samples. Sequencing was done on a sample of PBMCs. CDR3 loop: CASRRTSGSSNEQFF. Written as DNA, the CDR3 is TGTGCCAGCAGACGTACTAGCGGGAGTAGCAATGAGCAGTTCTTC.